This entry describes one T cell receptor beta chain. This record comes from a study of blood T cell repertoires in COVID-19. Overall study: Sources were T cells, B-cell-depleted T cells, or PBMCs; the material itself was cDNA or gDNA.

The germline CDR1 and CDR2 sequences are MNHEY and SVGEGT. The CDR3 has 14 amino acids. V shed 5 bases, J shed 5 bases, and the junction held 8 bases outside the gene matches. Per the original data handling: Scientists estimated how many nucleated cells there were by amplifying reference gene primers. The table came from immunoSEQ multiplex PCR; TCRdb's copy has only in-frame clones and leaves some out. D and trimming come from the DNA, and the V and J calls and clone size come from that table. The sample has around 94,000 clones; approximately 88% are singletons. Sequencing used peripheral blood. The V and J genes are TRBV6-2 or TRBV6-3 and TRBJ1-1; 7 bases align to TRBD1. This TCR was recovered from a human donor in a cohort sampled during active COVID-19. The CDR3 coding sequence is TGTGCCAGCAGTCAGCTACAGGGGAGGACTGAAGCTTTCTTT. This codes for CASSQLQGRTEAFF.